The next 25 T cell receptor beta chains were all read from a single sample in a study of cytomegalovirus exposure and HLA in healthy donors. Use of 60 Vbeta and 13 Jbeta primers characterized the PCR. The protocol was immunoSEQ multiplex PCR, while the TCRdb copy is restricted to in-frame clones and leaves out a portion. The sample holds 98,000 or so clones; less than 85% are singletons and the top ten take about 5%. Sequenced material: PBMCs. The receptors were gathered from a woman aged 18-35 years in good health and CMV-seropositive.

Only a few counts were recorded for this clone. This sequence joins TRBV30 and TRBJ1-2; D possibly corresponds to TRBD1 (6 bases). Trimming stripped 0 bases from V and 3 bases from J, with 11 bases between. Germline V gives CDR1 GTSNPN, CDR2 SVGIG (reference sequence). CDR3 length equals 14 residues. The CDR3 coding sequence is TGTGCCTGGAGTGTAGTGTCAGGGGACTATGGCTACACCTTC. Translated, it gives CAWSVVSGDYGYTF.

J is TRBJ2-1 and V is TRBV28; 9 nucleotides agree with TRBD2. V shed 6 bases and J 8 bases; nucleotides not matched to a gene: 11. Germline-derived CDR1 and CDR2 are MDHEN and SYDVKM. The CDR3 spans 15 residues. CDR3 in DNA: TGTGCCAGCAGGGGGGCTCCTAGCGGGAACCATGAGCAGTTCTTC. It yields the protein CASRGAPSGNHEQFF.

Regarding this clone: A far larger clone is one base from this, pointing to a likely read error. The chain has TRBV7-9 and TRBJ1-4; no clear D gene. Germline V gene lookup returns CDR1 SEHNR and CDR2 FQNEAQ (reference sequence). CDR3 length: 11 residues. This CDR3 is CVSSRTLELFF. The CDR3 DNA reads TGTGTCAGCAGCCGCACCTTAGAACTGTTTTTT. The full variable domain, rest sourced from reference TRBV7-9 and TRBJ1-4, is DTGVSQNPRHKITKRGQNVTFRCDPISEHNRLYWYRQTLGQGPEFLTYFQNEAQLEKSRLLSDRFSAERPKGSFSTLEIQRTEQGDSAMYLCVSSRTLELFFGSGTQLSVL.

This clone has a handful of counts. V usage is TRBV6-5 and J usage is TRBJ1-6, with no clear D. CDR1 and CDR2 (germline): MNHEY, SVGAGI. The CDR3 sequence is 16 residues long. Trimming pared 0 bases from V and 14 bases from J, leaving 20 bases between. The CDR3 nucleotides read TGTGCCAGCAGTTACTCTGAGGACGGAGGAGGAGTGACCCTCCACTTT. This sequence encodes CASSYSEDGGGVTLHF.

In DNA form, the CDR3 reads TGTGCCACCAGCAGAGATCCGGGACTAGCGGGAGGGCCGGCCAAAAACATTCAGTACTTC. Protein: CATSRDPGLAGGPAKNIQYF. J is TRBJ2-4 and V is TRBV15; 16 bases are shared with TRBD2. The CDR3 extends over 20 amino acids. Germline V gene lookup returns CDR1 LNHNV and CDR2 YYDKDF (reference sequence). V lost 0 bases, J lost 1 base, and 6 bases stayed unmatched. Based on the CDR3 plus reference TRBV15 and TRBJ2-4, the full variable domain is DAMVIQNPRYQVTQFGKPVTLSCSQTLNHNVMYWYQQKSSQAPKLLFHYYDKDFNNEADTPDNFQSRRPNTSFCFLDIRSPGLGDTAMYLCATSRDPGLAGGPAKNIQYFGAGTRLSVL.

The chain combines TRBV2 with TRBJ2-3; 7 bases are a match to TRBD1. The germline gives CDR1 SNHLY, CDR2 FYNNEI. This CDR3 has 14 residues. With V trimmed by 5 bases and J by 3 bases, 5 bases remained unmatched. The CDR3 sequence is CASSKGAATDTQYF. The CDR3 DNA reads as TGTGCCAGCAGTAAGGGGGCAGCTACAGATACGCAGTATTTT.

J is TRBJ2-7 and V is TRBV13; 9 bases match TRBD2. The germline CDR1 and CDR2 sequences are PRHDT and FYEKMQ (reference sequence). The CDR3 totals 14 residues. Trimming took 5 bases from V and 2 from J; bases not matched to a gene: 4. The CDR3 bases are TGTGCCAGCAGCCCTAGCGGGACCCCCTACGAGCAGTACTTC. Residues: CASSPSGTPYEQYF.

The chain uses TRBV29-1 and TRBJ2-5; no definite D call. Trimming cost V 4 bases and J 7 bases, with 16 bases left between them. In germline, CDR1 is SQVTM, CDR2 ANQGSEA. The CDR3 contains 13 residues. The CDR3: CSVVSGLVGTQYF. The DNA of the CDR3 is TGCAGCGTTGTATCTGGCCTGGTTGGGACCCAGTACTTC.

This clone was counted between two and nine times. The CDR3 protein is CATRGQRNTEAFF. Here the CDR3 DNA reads TGTGCCACCCGAGGACAGCGGAACACTGAAGCTTTCTTT. V usage is TRBV28 and J usage is TRBJ1-1; maybe TRBD1 (6 bases). Germline V gene sequence: CDR1 MDHEN, CDR2 SYDVKM. The germline V and J ends were trimmed by 10 bases and 1 base, with 13 bases remaining between them. The CDR3 totals 13 residues.

The chain employs TRBV28 and TRBJ2-7; the match to TRBD2 covers 11 bases. Germline V gene data show CDR1 as MDHEN and CDR2 as SYDVKM. The CDR3 consists of 15 residues. V was pared by 5 bases and J by 2 bases, with 5 bases of the junction left unmatched. The CDR3 here is CASSGSTSGAYEQYF. The CDR3 region has the DNA TGTGCCAGCAGTGGCTCGACTAGCGGGGCCTACGAGCAGTACTTC.

The CDR3 protein is CAWRDRGKAYNEQFF. CDR3 in DNA: TGTGCCTGGAGGGACAGGGGGAAGGCCTACAATGAGCAGTTCTTC. The chain is built from TRBV30 and TRBJ2-1; 10 bases are a match to TRBD1. J lost 2 bases, V lost 3 bases, and 4 bases had no gene match. The length of the CDR3 is 15 residues. Germline V gene sequence: CDR1 GTSNPN, CDR2 SVGIG (reference sequence).

The chain has TRBV5-1 and TRBJ2-7; 7 bases fit TRBD1. This CDR3 region has 15 residues. Germline V lookup: CDR1 SGHRS, CDR2 YFSETQ. Trimming removed 0 bases from V and 4 bases from J; junction bases left unmatched: 7. The CDR3 DNA reads as TGCGCCAGCAGCTTGGGAGACAGGGAGCATTACGAGCAGTACTTC. Amino acid sequence: CASSLGDREHYEQYF. Looking up the rest from reference TRBV5-1 and TRBJ2-7 gives the full variable domain: KAGVTQTPRYLIKTRGQQVTLSCSPISGHRSVSWYQQTPGQGLQFLFEYFSETQRNKGNFPGRFSGRQFSNSRSEMNVSTLELGDSALYLCASSLGDREHYEQYFGPGTRLTVT.

The CDR3: CASSLAIGASEQYF. The CDR3, as DNA: TGTGCCAGCAGCTTAGCTATTGGGGCCTCCGAGCAGTACTTC. The chain recombines TRBV11-3 with TRBJ2-7, with D possibly TRBD1 on 5 matching bases. This CDR3 is built from 14 residues. Germline V gives CDR1 SGHNT, CDR2 YENEEA. Trimming left V 1 base short and J 6 bases short, with 13 bases between.

The chain carries TRBV7-8 and TRBJ2-7, with a tentative D call TRBD1 (5 bases). Trimming removed 1 base from V and 0 bases from J, with 19 bases in between. This CDR3 contains 18 residues. CDR1 and CDR2 (germline): SGHVS, FQNEAQ. This CDR3 reads CASSLVAVRTSYSYEQYF. CDR3 coding DNA: TGTGCCAGCAGCTTAGTGGCGGTGAGGACATCATACTCCTACGAGCAGTACTTC. Full variable domain (missing parts from reference TRBV7-8 and TRBJ2-7): GAGVSQSPRYKVAKRGQDVALRCDPISGHVSLFWYQQALGQGPEFLTYFQNEAQLDKSGLPSDRFFAERPEGSVSTLKIQRTQQEDSAVYLCASSLVAVRTSYSYEQYFGPGTRLTVT.

V usage is TRBV19 and J usage is TRBJ1-2, with TRBD1 matching 8 bases. There are 12 residues in the CDR3. Germline V lookup: CDR1 LNHDA, CDR2 SQIVND (reference sequence). With V trimmed by 6 bases and J by 10 bases, 7 bases remained unmatched. The CDR3 DNA reads as TGTGCCAGTAGCGCCTCGACAGGGGTCTACACCTTC. Translating gives CASSASTGVYTF.

The V and J genes are TRBV7-9 and TRBJ2-1, with 10 nucleotides matching TRBD1. J gave up 14 bases and V 1 base, and 2 bases lay outside the gene matches. This CDR3 region has 12 residues. CDR1 is SEHNR, CDR2 FQNEAQ, per germline (reference sequence). CDR3 amino acids: CASSLGGTGEFF. Written as DNA, the CDR3 is TGTGCCAGCAGCTTAGGGGGGACAGGGGAGTTCTTC.

The CDR3 nucleotides are TGTGCCATCAGTGAAAGTCCCCAGGGGGTAGATACGCAGTATTTT. Its translation: CAISESPQGVDTQYF. The chain is built from TRBV10-3 and TRBJ2-3; 7 bases fit TRBD1. Germline V lookup: CDR1 ENHRY, CDR2 SYGVKD. The V and J ends lost 3 bases and 5 bases, in that order; junction bases with no gene match: 8. The CDR3 contains 15 residues.

The chain is built from TRBV5-1 and TRBJ1-2; tentatively, D is TRBD1 (6 bases). Trimming stripped 4 bases from V and 10 bases from J, with 20 bases between. The germline V gene encodes CDR1 SGHRS and CDR2 YFSETQ. CDR3 length: 14 residues. The CDR3 region is CASSPGGGARAYTF. The CDR3 nucleotides are TGCGCCAGCAGCCCAGGAGGGGGGGCTCGGGCCTACACCTTC.

The chain couples TRBV2 to TRBJ1-5; unclear D gene. Per the germline V gene, CDR1 is SNHLY and CDR2 is FYNNEI. Trimming cost V 1 base and J 4 bases, with 11 bases left between them. This CDR3 has 15 amino acids. The CDR3 reads CASSEDSTGNQPQHF. The CDR3 DNA sequence: TGTGCCAGCAGTGAAGATTCGACGGGAAATCAGCCCCAGCATTTT.

This clone was observed once. The junction departs from germline at one end; a sequencing error may be responsible. This chain joins TRBV7-7 and TRBJ2-3; D gene uncertain. This CDR3 contains 14 residues. Germline lookup yields CDR1 SSHAT and CDR2 FNYEAQ (reference sequence). The chain's CDR3 is CASSFGQGTDTQYF. CDR3 bases: TGTGCTAGCAGCTTCGGCCAGGGCACAGATACGCAGTATTTT. The full variable domain, in which reference TRBV7-7 and TRBJ2-3 provide the parts outside the CDR3, is GAGVSQSPRYKVTKRGQDVTLRCDPISSHATLYWYQQALGQGPEFLTYFNYEAQPDKSGLPSDRFSAERPEGSISTLTIQRTEQRDSAMYRCASSFGQGTDTQYFGPGTRLTVL.

As regards this clone: The junction departs from germline at one end; a sequencing error may be responsible. V usage is TRBV5-6 and J usage is TRBJ1-4; 8 bases align to TRBD1. Germline CDR1 is SGHDT and CDR2 is YYEEEE. CDR3 length: 14 residues. CDR3 sequence reads: CASSLDRVEEKLFF. The CDR3 DNA reads TGTGCCAGCAGTTTGGACAGGGTAGAAGAAAAACTGTTTTTT. The full variable domain, in which reference TRBV5-6 and TRBJ1-4 provide the parts outside the CDR3, is DAGVTQSPTHLIKTRGQQVTLRCSPKSGHDTVSWYQQALGQGPQFIFQYYEEEERQRGNFPDRFSGHQFPNYSSELNVNALLLGDSALYLCASSLDRVEEKLFFGSGTQLSVL.

CDR3 nucleotides: TGCGCCAGCAAGCGGACCAACTCCTACAATGAGCAGTTCTTC. As protein: CASKRTNSYNEQFF. The gene calls are TRBV5-1 and TRBJ2-1; possibly TRBD2 for D (5 bases). The CDR3 loop spans 14 amino acids. The germline V and J ends were trimmed by 6 bases and 0 bases, with 10 bases remaining between them. Germline V gene data show CDR1 as SGHRS and CDR2 as YFSETQ.

This clone has only one observation. This chain connects TRBV7-8 to TRBJ1-5; D is ambiguous. The CDR3 extends over 13 amino acids. V was shortened by 6 bases and J by 2 bases, with 8 bases between the two germline ends. Germline-derived CDR1 and CDR2 are SGHVS and FQNEAQ. This CDR3 reads CASSVERNQPQHF. CDR3 sequence (DNA): TGTGCCAGCAGTGTGGAGCGCAATCAGCCCCAGCATTTT.

V and J are TRBV6-1 and TRBJ2-3, with 8 bases lining up with TRBD1. This CDR3 has 13 amino acids. Germline-derived CDR1 and CDR2 are MNHNS and SASEGT. Losses at the gene ends were 6 bases for V and 4 bases for J; bases not matched to a gene: 3. The CDR3 here is CASRPGGADTQYF. DNA for the CDR3: TGTGCCAGCAGACCAGGGGGCGCAGATACGCAGTATTTT.

The rearrangement uses TRBV29-1 and TRBJ1-1, with D possibly TRBD1 on 5 matching bases. Germline V gene data show CDR1 as SQVTM and CDR2 as ANQGSEA. The CDR3 covers 14 residues. Trimming removed 0 bases at V and 10 bases at J, with 18 bases between. For the CDR3, the DNA is TGCAGCGTTGAAGATGGAGTGGTAGGTAGGGGAGCTTTCTTT. This codes for CSVEDGVVGRGAFF.